This T cell receptor (beta chain) was profiled in a study of human T cells and chemical hapten exposure. The wider study: Slight volume differences across pooled libraries mainly accounted for varying per-sample TCR yields.

Unfractionated whole blood was the source from which total RNA was extracted. Regarding the study as a whole: There was no change with DPC sensitization in TCRs above 1 in 1000 frequency.

V was clipped by 5 bases and J by 8 bases, with 19 bases between them. Per germline, CDR1 SEHNR and CDR2 FQNEAQ (reference sequence). The CDR3 consists of 16 residues. This clonotype was found many times. Its antigen remains unidentified. For the library, individual cDNA molecules each received unique molecular identifiers. TCRdb independently ran MiXCR on the reads; one entry per CDR3 protein. This table has more than 100,000 distinct CDR3 sequences, around 9% appearing once. This clonotype originated in a human donor in good health. Some clones in this sample may be carry-over from other donors' samples. V is TRBV7-9 and J is TRBJ1-6; D gene uncertain. The sequencing input was whole blood. The DNA for the CDR3 is TGTGCCAGCAGCCCGCCCGGTCGTGGGTGGGATTCACCCCTCCACTTT. It is translated as CASSPPGRGWDSPLHF.